The 14 T cell receptor gamma chains below come from one sample, sequenced in a study of gamma delta lymphoproliferative disorders and STAT genes. TCRdb re-called the multiplex PCR reads using CATT. This table has about 1,600 gamma-chain clones, less than 10% appearing once. Genomic DNA from isolated PBMCs served as the sequencing template. Sequencing was carried out using blood. All receptors come from a human donor in good health.

Sample share makes this clone medium-sized. V and J are TRGV2 and TRGJP2. TCRdb offers no J gene call, so here the DNA was matched to germline to obtain one. Trimming at V came to 1 base and at J to 4 bases, leaving 6 bases not matched to a gene. CDR3 size: 15 residues. The germline V gene encodes CDR1 EGSNGY and CDR2 YDSYNSKV. CDR3 region: CATWDGTYSDWIKTF. The CDR3 nucleotides are TGTGCCACCTGGGACGGAACCTATAGTGATTGGATCAAGACGTTT.

By proportion, this clone is medium-sized. The V call is TRGV9, the J call TRGJP. Germline matching of the DNA provided the J gene here, since TCRdb leaves it blank. This CDR3 has 18 residues. CDR1 is GITISATS, CDR2 ISYDGTV, per germline (reference sequence). The V segment lost 5 bases and the J segment 7 bases; nucleotides outside the gene matches: 14. The chain's CDR3 is CALWVSSQAELGKKIKVF. The CDR3, as DNA: TGTGCCTTGTGGGTTTCGTCACAGGCTGAGTTGGGCAAAAAAATCAAGGTATTT.

This clone was observed many times. TCRdb's protein, taken from a much larger clone, differs from this DNA's translation at residue 6, likely owing to a read error; the protein displayed comes from the DNA. DNA for the CDR3: TGTGCCACCTGGGACAGGTATTATAAGAAACTCTTT. Its protein product is CATWDRYYKKLF. The chain joins TRGV5 to TRGJ1 or TRGJ2. The J gene is absent in TCRdb and was assigned here via DNA matching to germline. With V trimmed by 0 bases and J by 4 bases, 0 bases remained unmatched. This CDR3 has 12 amino acids. The germline CDR1 and CDR2 sequences are VINAFY and YDVSNSKD.

The sample holds a few counts of this clone. This chain connects TRGV9 to TRGJ1 or TRGJ2. In the absence of a J gene in TCRdb, the DNA was matched to germline to assign it here. This CDR3 spans 12 amino acids. The ends lost 3 bases at V and 4 bases at J; junction bases unmatched: 3. From germline, CDR1 is GITISATS and CDR2 ISYDGTV (reference sequence). CDR3 DNA sequence: TGTGCCTTGTGGGAGACCTATTATAAGAAACTCTTT. Translated: CALWETYYKKLF.

This clone is judged medium-sized. This chain connects TRGV4 to TRGJ1 or TRGJ2. TCRdb does not report a J gene; here it was assigned by matching the DNA to germline references. Germline-derived CDR1 and CDR2 are EGSTGY and YDSYTSSV. This CDR3 contains 15 residues. Unmatched junction bases numbered 13, after V lost 6 bases and J lost 2 bases. CDR3 in amino acids: CATWRGRCDYYKKLF. The CDR3 nucleotides read TGTGCCACCTGGCGGGGTCGTTGCGATTATTATAAGAAACTCTTT.

This clone is judged medium-sized (0.01 to 0.1%). The rearrangement links TRGV10 to TRGJP1. TCRdb carries no J gene annotation; the J gene was assigned here by matching the DNA with germline. TRGV10 is an ORF, and what it does is uncertain. Trimming removed 8 bases from V and 4 bases from J; junction bases left unmatched: 2. There are 12 residues in the CDR3. The DNA for the CDR3 is TGTGCTGCGTGGGACACTGGTTGGTTCAAGATATTT. Its protein product is CAAWDTGWFKIF.

By sample fraction, this clone is medium-sized. The gene calls are TRGV9 and TRGJP. The J gene, left out of TCRdb, was set here by checking the DNA against germline. CDR3 size: 16 residues. V trimming: 6 bases; J trimming: 3 bases; junction bases outside the gene matches: 5. Germline V gene sequence: CDR1 GITISATS, CDR2 ISYDGTV (reference sequence). CDR3 coding DNA: TGTGCCTTGTGGATCCCGCAAGAGTTGGGCAAAAAAATCAAGGTATTT. Its protein product is CALWIPQELGKKIKVF.

By share, this clone counts as medium-sized. The chain combines TRGV2 with TRGJ1 or TRGJ2. The J gene, not given by TCRdb, was assigned here from a germline match of the nucleotide sequence. Germline V lookup: CDR1 EGSNGY, CDR2 YDSYNSKV. V was clipped by 1 base and J by 5 bases; unmatched bases: 5. There are 13 residues in the CDR3. CDR3 sequence: CATWDGLDYKKLF. CDR3 bases: TGTGCCACCTGGGACGGACTAGATTATAAGAAACTCTTT.

By sample share, this clone is medium-sized. This chain joins TRGV4 and TRGJ1 or TRGJ2. The J gene, not given by TCRdb, was assigned here from a germline match of the nucleotide sequence. The germline V gene encodes CDR1 EGSTGY and CDR2 YDSYTSSV. The CDR3 extends over 13 amino acids. J lost 10 bases, V lost 0 bases, and 9 bases had no gene match. CDR3 amino acids: CATWDGRSIKKLF. CDR3 DNA: TGTGCCACCTGGGATGGGCGGTCGATCAAGAAACTCTTT.

Within the sample, this clone is medium-sized. The chain joins TRGV10 to TRGJ1 or TRGJ2. Germline matching of the DNA provided the J gene here, since TCRdb leaves it blank. TRGV10 is known as an ORF, though its function is uncertain. The CDR3 loop spans 13 amino acids. The V segment lost 8 bases and the J segment 12 bases; nucleotides outside the gene matches: 17. The CDR3 is CAAWDIVPRGKLF. Here the CDR3 DNA reads TGTGCTGCGTGGGATATAGTCCCCAGAGGGAAACTCTTT.

This clone is judged medium-sized. This rearrangement joins TRGV9 to TRGJP. TCRdb lists no J gene, so it was determined here by aligning the DNA to germline. Germline V lookup: CDR1 GITISATS, CDR2 ISYDGTV (reference sequence). The length of the CDR3 is 17 residues. V lost 0 bases, J lost 7 bases, and 6 bases stayed unmatched. CDR3 sequence: CALWEVLDELGKKIKVF. The DNA of the CDR3 is TGTGCCTTGTGGGAGGTGCTTGATGAGTTGGGCAAAAAAATCAAGGTATTT.

This clone is labeled as medium-sized. With the J gene uncalled, the V gene is TRGV2. CDR3 length equals 9 residues. Germline V CDR1 and CDR2: EGSNGY, YDSYNSKV. The CDR3 DNA reads TGTGCCACCTGGGATCAAAAACTCTTT. It specifies CATWDQKLF.

This clone was seen only a few times. The chain links TRGV2 to TRGJP2. Here the J gene was assigned by germline matching of the DNA, as TCRdb has none. Germline V gene data show CDR1 as EGSNGY and CDR2 as YDSYNSKV. The CDR3 contains 17 residues. The V and J ends lost 0 bases and 0 bases, in that order; junction bases with no gene match: 7. The chain's CDR3 is CATWDGEGYSSDWIKTF. As DNA, the CDR3 is TGTGCCACCTGGGACGGGGAGGGATATAGTAGTGATTGGATCAAGACGTTT.

This clone ranks as medium-sized. This specimen includes other DNA sequences encoding the same CDR3. This chain links TRGV2 with TRGJP2. The J gene was not available in TCRdb and was assigned here by matching the DNA to germline segments. Germline lookup yields CDR1 EGSNGY and CDR2 YDSYNSKV. The CDR3 sequence is 15 residues long. J gave up 3 bases and V 0 bases, and 4 bases lay outside the gene matches. The CDR3 region has the DNA TGTGCCACCTGGGACGGGCCAGGTAGTGATTGGATCAAGACGTTT. It codes for CATWDGPGSDWIKTF.